This paragraph covers one T cell receptor (beta chain) sequence. Its antigen is currently unknown. The donors were adults (healthy and HIV-negative) with no recent acute infections or vaccinations. V was clipped by 3 bases and J by 6 bases; unmatched bases: 8. CDR3 length: 14 residues. CDR1 is MDHEN and CDR2 is SYDVKM in the germline V gene. The sample comes from a study of shared clonotypes between healthy human individuals. Study findings and constraints: Non-shared clonotypes displayed generation probabilities falling below those of clonotypes present in all four donors.

Approximately 30,000 T cell genomes (around 190 ng DNA) went into each sorted-subset replicate. Method: immunoSEQ multiplex PCR; TCRdb's copy keeps in-frame clones and lacks some. This sample yields about 1.1 million clones, of which approximately 80% are seen a single time; around 0.6% belongs to the top ten. The sequencing sample was made of memory CD4+ T cells from PBMCs. Subset specified: CD45RA-negative fraction. This TCR came from a man between 18 and 29 years old in good health. Some clones in this sample may be carry-over from other donors' samples. The chain recombines TRBV28 with TRBJ2-7, with 7 bases lining up with TRBD2. CDR3 loop: CASSLGREYGEQYF. CDR3 bases: TGTGCCAGCAGTTTGGGGCGGGAGTATGGCGAGCAGTACTTC.